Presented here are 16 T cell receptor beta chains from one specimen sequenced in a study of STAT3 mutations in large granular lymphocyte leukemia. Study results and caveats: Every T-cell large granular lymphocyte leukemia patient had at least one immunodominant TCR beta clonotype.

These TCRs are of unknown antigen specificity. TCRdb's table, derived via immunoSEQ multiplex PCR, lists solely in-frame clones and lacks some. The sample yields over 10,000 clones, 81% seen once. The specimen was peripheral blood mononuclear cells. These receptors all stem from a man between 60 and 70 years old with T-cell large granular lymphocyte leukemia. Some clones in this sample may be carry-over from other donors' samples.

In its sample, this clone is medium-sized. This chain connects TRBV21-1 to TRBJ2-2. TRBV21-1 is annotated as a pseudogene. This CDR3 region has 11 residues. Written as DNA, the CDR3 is TGTGCCAGCAGAGACACCGGGGAGCTGTTTTTT. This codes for CASRDTGELFF.

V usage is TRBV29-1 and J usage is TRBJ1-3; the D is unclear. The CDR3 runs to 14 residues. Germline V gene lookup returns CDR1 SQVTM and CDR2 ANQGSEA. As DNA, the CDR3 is TGCCGCAGCGTTATGAGGGAGTCTGGAAACACCATATATTTT. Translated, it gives CRSVMRESGNTIYF.

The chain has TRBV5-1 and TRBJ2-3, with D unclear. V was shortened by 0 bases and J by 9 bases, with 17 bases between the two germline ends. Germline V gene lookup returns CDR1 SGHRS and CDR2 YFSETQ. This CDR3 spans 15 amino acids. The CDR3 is CASSLGGLFVNTQYF. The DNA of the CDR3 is TGCGCCAGCAGCTTGGGAGGTCTGTTTGTGAACACGCAGTATTTT.

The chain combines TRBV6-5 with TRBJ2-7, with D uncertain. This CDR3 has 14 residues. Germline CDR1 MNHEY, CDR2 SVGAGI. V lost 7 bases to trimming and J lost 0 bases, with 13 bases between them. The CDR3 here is CASTLAHGSYEQYF. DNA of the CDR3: TGTGCCAGCACTCTCGCTCACGGCTCCTACGAGCAGTACTTC.

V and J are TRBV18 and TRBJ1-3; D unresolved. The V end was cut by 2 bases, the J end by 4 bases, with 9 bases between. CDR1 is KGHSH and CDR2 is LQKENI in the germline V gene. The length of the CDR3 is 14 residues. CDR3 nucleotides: TGTGCCAGCTCACCAGCGGCAGGAGGAAACACCATATATTTT. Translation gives CASSPAAGGNTIYF.

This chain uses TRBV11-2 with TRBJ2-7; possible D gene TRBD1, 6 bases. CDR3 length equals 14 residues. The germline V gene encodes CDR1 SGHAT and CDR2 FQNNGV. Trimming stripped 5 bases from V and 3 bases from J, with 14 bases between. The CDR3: CASSRADSNYEQYF. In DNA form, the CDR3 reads TGTGCCAGCAGCCGCGCGGACAGTAACTACGAGCAGTACTTC.

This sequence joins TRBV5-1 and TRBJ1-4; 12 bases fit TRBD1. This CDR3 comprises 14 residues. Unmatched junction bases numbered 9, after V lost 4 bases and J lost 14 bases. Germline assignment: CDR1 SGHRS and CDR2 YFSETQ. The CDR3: CASSEGQGALRLFF. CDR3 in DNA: TGCGCCAGCAGCGAGGGACAGGGGGCCCTTAGGCTGTTTTTT.

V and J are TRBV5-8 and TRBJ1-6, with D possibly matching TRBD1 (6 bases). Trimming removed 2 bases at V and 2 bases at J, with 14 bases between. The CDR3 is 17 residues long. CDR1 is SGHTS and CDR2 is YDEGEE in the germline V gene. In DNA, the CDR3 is TGTGCCAGCAGCTTTGGACAGTCGGATCCCTATAATTCACCCCTCCACTTT. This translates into CASSFGQSDPYNSPLHF.

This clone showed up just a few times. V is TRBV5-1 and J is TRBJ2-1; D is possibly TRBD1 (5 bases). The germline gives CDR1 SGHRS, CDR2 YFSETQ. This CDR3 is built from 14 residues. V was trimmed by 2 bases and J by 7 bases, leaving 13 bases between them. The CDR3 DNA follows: TGCGCCAGCAGCTTCTCAGGCAAGGGGAATGAGCAGTTCTTC. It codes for CASSFSGKGNEQFF.

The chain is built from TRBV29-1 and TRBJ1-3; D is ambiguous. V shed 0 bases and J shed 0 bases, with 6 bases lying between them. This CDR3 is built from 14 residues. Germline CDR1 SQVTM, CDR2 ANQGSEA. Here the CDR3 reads CSVEDASSGNTIYF. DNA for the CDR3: TGCAGCGTTGAAGATGCCAGCTCTGGAAACACCATATATTTT.

CDR3: CASSLDAGYTGELFF. The DNA for the CDR3 is TGCGCCAGCAGCTTGGACGCGGGTTACACCGGGGAGCTGTTTTTT. This rearrangement joins TRBV5-1 to TRBJ2-2, with a tentative D call TRBD2 (5 bases). Trimming cost V 0 bases and J 3 bases, with 9 bases left between them. CDR1 and CDR2 from the germline V gene are SGHRS and YFSETQ. This CDR3 has 15 amino acids.

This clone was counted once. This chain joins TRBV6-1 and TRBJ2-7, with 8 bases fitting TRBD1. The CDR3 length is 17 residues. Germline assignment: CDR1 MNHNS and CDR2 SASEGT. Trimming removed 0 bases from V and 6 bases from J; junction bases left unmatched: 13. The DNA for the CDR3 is TGTGCCAGCAGTGAAGCGGGGGGCCCAGGGGGCTCAGGCGAGCAGTACTTC. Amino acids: CASSEAGGPGGSGEQYF.

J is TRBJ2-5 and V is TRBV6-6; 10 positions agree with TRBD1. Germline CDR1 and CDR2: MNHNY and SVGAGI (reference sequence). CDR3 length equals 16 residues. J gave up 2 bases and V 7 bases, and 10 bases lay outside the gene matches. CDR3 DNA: TGTGCCAGCAAGGACAGGGGGAAATCTCTACAAGAGACCCAGTACTTC. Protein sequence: CASKDRGKSLQETQYF.

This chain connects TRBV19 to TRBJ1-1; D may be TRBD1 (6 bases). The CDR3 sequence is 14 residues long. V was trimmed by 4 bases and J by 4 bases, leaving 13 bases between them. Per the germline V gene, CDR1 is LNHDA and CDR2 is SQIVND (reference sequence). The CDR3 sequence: CASSTGTSFTEAFF. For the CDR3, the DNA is TGTGCCAGTAGTACTGGGACAAGTTTCACTGAAGCTTTCTTT.

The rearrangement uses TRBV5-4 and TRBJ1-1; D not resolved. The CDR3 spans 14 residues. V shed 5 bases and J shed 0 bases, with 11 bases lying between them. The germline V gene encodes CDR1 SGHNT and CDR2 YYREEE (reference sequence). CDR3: CASSRQSLNTEAFF. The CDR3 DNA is TGTGCCAGCAGTCGGCAGAGTTTGAACACTGAAGCTTTCTTT.

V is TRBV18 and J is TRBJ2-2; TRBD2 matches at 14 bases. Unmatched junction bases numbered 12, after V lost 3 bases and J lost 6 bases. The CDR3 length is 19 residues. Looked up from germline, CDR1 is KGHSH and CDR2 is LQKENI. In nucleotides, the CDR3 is TGTGCCAGCTCACCTCCGAGACTAGCGGGAGGGCTGTACCCCGGGGAGCTGTTTTTT. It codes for CASSPPRLAGGLYPGELFF.